The 20 T cell receptor beta chains reported below all come from one sample, sequenced in a study of blood T cell repertoires in COVID-19. The table came from immunoSEQ multiplex PCR; TCRdb's copy has only in-frame clones and leaves some out. This table has about 170,000 clones, 84% appearing once. The specimen sequenced was peripheral blood. All receptors derive from a middle-aged man who had recovered from COVID-19.

This clone was observed a handful of times. The chain recombines TRBV4-2 with TRBJ1-5, with TRBD1 as a possible D gene (6 bases). This CDR3 region has 15 residues. Trimming removed 0 bases from V and 2 bases from J, with 8 bases in between. Germline V lookup: CDR1 LGHNA, CDR2 YNFKEQ. CDR3 sequence reads: CASSQDRGRNQPQHF. CDR3 nucleotide sequence: TGTGCCAGCAGCCAAGACAGGGGACGCAATCAGCCCCAGCATTTT.

The chain links TRBV9 to TRBJ1-1; D perhaps matches TRBD1 (5 bases). V gave up 1 base and J gave up 4 bases, with 8 bases separating them. In germline, CDR1 is SGDLS, CDR2 YYNGEE. The CDR3 contains 13 residues. The CDR3 bases are TGTGCCAGCAGCGTACTGGGGGGCACTGAAGCTTTCTTT. Translating gives CASSVLGGTEAFF. The full variable domain, with the rest looked up from reference TRBV9 and TRBJ1-1, is DSGVTQTPKHLITATGQRVTLRCSPRSGDLSVYWYQQSLDQGLQFLIQYYNGEERAKGNILERFSAQQFPDLHSELNLSSLELGDSALYFCASSVLGGTEAFFGQGTRLTVV.

This clone turned up a few times. This sequence joins TRBV7-9 and TRBJ2-1, with 10 bases lining up with TRBD1. The CDR3 is 15 amino acids. Per the germline V gene, CDR1 is SEHNR and CDR2 is FQNEAQ (reference sequence). V shed 3 bases, J shed 8 bases, and the junction held 7 bases outside the gene matches. This CDR3 reads CASSLAGQGLYEQFF. CDR3 DNA sequence: TGTGCCAGCAGCTTGGCGGGACAGGGGTTGTATGAGCAGTTCTTC. The complete variable domain, with remaining parts taken from reference TRBV7-9 and TRBJ2-1, reads DTGVSQNPRHKITKRGQNVTFRCDPISEHNRLYWYRQTLGQGPEFLTYFQNEAQLEKSRLLSDRFSAERPKGSFSTLEIQRTEQGDSAMYLCASSLAGQGLYEQFFGPGTRLTVL.

The chain recombines TRBV5-8 with TRBJ2-1, with 14 bases that match TRBD2. The CDR3 runs to 16 residues. Germline V lookup: CDR1 SGHTS, CDR2 YDEGEE. V lost 4 bases, J lost 10 bases, and 10 bases stayed unmatched. CDR3 DNA: TGTGCCAGCAGCCGGGGGACTAGCGGGAGCCGAGCGGAGCAGTTCTTC. This translates into CASSRGTSGSRAEQFF.

The chain combines TRBV3-1 (or the pseudogene TRBV3-2) with TRBJ1-5, with D unresolved. This CDR3 spans 15 amino acids. Trimming stripped 0 bases from V and 5 bases from J, with 11 bases between. CDR1 LGHDT and CDR2 YNNKEL come from the germline V gene (reference sequence). The CDR3, as DNA: TGTGCCAGCAGCCAAGATTTAGGCGGGGATCAGCCCCAGCATTTT. Translating it yields CASSQDLGGDQPQHF.

The chain carries TRBV7-2 and TRBJ2-5, with 13 nucleotides matching TRBD2. V trimming: 3 bases; J trimming: 1 base; junction bases outside the gene matches: 11. This CDR3 region has 19 residues. The germline V gene encodes CDR1 SGHTA and CDR2 FQGNSA. The CDR3 sequence is CASSFPTSGGPGAQETQYF. The CDR3 DNA is TGTGCCAGCAGCTTCCCGACTAGCGGGGGGCCCGGTGCCCAAGAGACCCAGTACTTC.

This chain uses TRBV9 with TRBJ1-2; 11 bases map to TRBD1. Germline values: CDR1 SGDLS, CDR2 YYNGEE. CDR3 length: 18 amino acids. V dropped 0 bases and J dropped 7; count of bases not matched to a gene: 14. CDR3 DNA sequence: TGTGCCAGCAGCGTAGACGTTAACCCAGGACAGGGGGCGCTTGGCTACACCTTC. Protein: CASSVDVNPGQGALGYTF.

J is TRBJ2-5 and V is TRBV30; 14 nucleotides line up with TRBD2. The germline gives CDR1 GTSNPN, CDR2 SVGIG (reference sequence). V lost 1 base to trimming and J lost 4 bases; unmatched junction nucleotides: 2. The CDR3 runs to 15 residues. The CDR3 bases are TGTGCCTGGAGTGAGACTAGCGGGGGGGCAGAGACCCAGTACTTC. Translated, it gives CAWSETSGGAETQYF. The full variable domain, its missing parts supplied by reference TRBV30 and TRBJ2-5, is SQTIHQWPATLVQPVGSPLSLECTVEGTSNPNLYWYRQAAGRGLQLLFYSVGIGQISSEVPQNLSASRPQDRQFILSSKKLLLSDSGFYLCAWSETSGGAETQYFGPGTRLLVL.

The chain combines TRBV24-1 with TRBJ2-2; TRBD1 is a possible D gene (5 bases). V was clipped by 1 base and J by 7 bases, with 12 bases between them. Germline CDR1 and CDR2: KGHDR and SFDVKD. This CDR3 is built from 15 residues. CDR3 sequence reads: CATSDLVGQGGELFF. The CDR3 DNA sequence: TGTGCCACCAGTGATTTAGTGGGGCAAGGCGGGGAGCTGTTTTTT.

The table lists this clone with a count of one. The chain joins TRBV6-4 to TRBJ2-3; TRBD2 matches 10 bases. The CDR3 is 14 amino acids. With V trimmed by 3 bases and J by 4 bases, 1 base remained unmatched. Per the germline V gene, CDR1 is MRHNA and CDR2 is SNTAGT. The CDR3 loop is CASSESGGADTQYF. In DNA form, the CDR3 reads TGTGCCAGCAGTGAAAGCGGGGGGGCAGATACGCAGTATTTT.

The rearrangement joins TRBV11-2 to TRBJ2-7, with TRBD2 identical over 8 bases. Trimming at V came to 1 base and at J to 7 bases, leaving 12 bases not matched to a gene. Germline lookup yields CDR1 SGHAT and CDR2 FQNNGV. There are 16 residues in the CDR3. In DNA form, the CDR3 reads TGTGCCAGCAGCTTAGCAACGGGAGGGACTAGGACAGAGCAGTACTTC. This gives the protein CASSLATGGTRTEQYF. The whole variable domain, remainder taken from reference TRBV11-2 and TRBJ2-7, is EAGVAQSPRYKIIEKRQSVAFWCNPISGHATLYWYQQILGQGPKLLIQFQNNGVVDDSQLPKDRFSAERLKGVDSTLKIQPAKLEDSAVYLCASSLATGGTRTEQYFGPGTRLTVT.

The chain employs TRBV6-5 and TRBJ1-1; D uncertain. Germline lookup yields CDR1 MNHEY and CDR2 SVGAGI. V was cut by 6 bases and J by 5 bases, with 16 bases left in between. The CDR3 consists of 14 residues. The CDR3 loop is CASSRNPPGTEAFF. The CDR3 nucleotides read TGTGCCAGCAGCAGAAATCCCCCGGGGACTGAAGCTTTCTTT.

This chain connects TRBV14 to TRBJ2-5; D is possibly TRBD1 (6 bases). V was cut by 5 bases and J by 4 bases, with 11 bases left in between. Germline V gives CDR1 SGHDN, CDR2 FVKESK. The CDR3 length is 13 residues. CDR3 amino acids: CASSRGFSETQYF. In DNA, the CDR3 is TGTGCCAGCAGCAGGGGGTTTTCAGAGACCCAGTACTTC. Based on the CDR3 plus reference TRBV14 and TRBJ2-5, the full variable domain is EAGVTQFPSHSVIEKGQTVTLRCDPISGHDNLYWYRRVMGKEIKFLLHFVKESKQDESGMPNNRFLAERTGGTYSTLKVQPAELEDSGVYFCASSRGFSETQYFGPGTRLLVL.

The CDR3 sequence is CASSPLAGVDEQFF. DNA for the CDR3: TGTGCCAGTTCCCCGCTAGCGGGAGTGGATGAGCAGTTCTTC. V is TRBV19 and J is TRBJ2-1; TRBD2 matches at 10 bases. Unmatched junction bases numbered 9, after V lost 8 bases and J lost 8 bases. The CDR3 loop spans 14 amino acids. Germline CDR1 is LNHDA and CDR2 is SQIVND (reference sequence). Using reference TRBV19 and TRBJ2-1 for the parts outside the CDR3, the full variable domain is DGGITQSPKYLFRKEGQNVTLSCEQNLNHDAMYWYRQDPGQGLRLIYYSQIVNDFQKGDIAEGYSVSREKKESFPLTVTSAQKNPTAFYLCASSPLAGVDEQFFGPGTRLTVL.

The chain uses TRBV18 and TRBJ1-1, with 10 bases that match TRBD1. V shed 0 bases and J 0 bases; nucleotides not matched to a gene: 7. The CDR3 runs 18 residues. CDR1 is KGHSH and CDR2 is LQKENI in the germline V gene. CDR3 loop: CASSPPGTGAGMNTEAFF. Here the CDR3 DNA reads TGTGCCAGCTCACCACCGGGGACAGGGGCCGGAATGAACACTGAAGCTTTCTTT.

The chain employs TRBV7-3 and TRBJ1-1, with 7 nucleotides matching TRBD1. Germline V lookup: CDR1 SGHTA, CDR2 FQGTGA. V lost 5 bases and J lost 5; bases outside the gene matches: 5. This CDR3 contains 13 residues. The CDR3, as DNA: TGTGCCAGCAGCCTCACAGGGGAAACTGAAGCTTTCTTT. This codes for CASSLTGETEAFF.

The rearrangement uses TRBV7-9 and TRBJ2-7; 8 bases are shared with TRBD1. The CDR3 has 14 residues. Germline loops: CDR1 SEHNR, CDR2 FQNEAQ (reference sequence). Trimming took 2 bases from V and 5 from J; bases not matched to a gene: 5. CDR3 sequence (DNA): TGTGCCAGCAGCTTAAGCGACAGGGGCCACGAGCAGTACTTC. Translation gives CASSLSDRGHEQYF.

V is TRBV19 and J is TRBJ2-7; 9 positions agree with TRBD1. After removal of 10 bases from V and 2 bases from J, the junction contained 9 bases not matched to a gene. Germline V lookup: CDR1 LNHDA, CDR2 SQIVND (reference sequence). CDR3 size: 14 residues. This chain's CDR3 is CATTEGQGTYEQYF. The CDR3 DNA sequence: TGTGCCACCACGGAGGGACAGGGAACCTACGAGCAGTACTTC.

J is TRBJ2-7 and V is TRBV30, with TRBD1 matching over 9 bases. V was pared by 3 bases and J by 2 bases, with 5 bases of the junction left unmatched. This CDR3 contains 14 residues. Germline CDR1 GTSNPN, CDR2 SVGIG (reference sequence). CDR3 DNA sequence: TGTGCCTGGAGGGGACAGGGAGTCACCTACGAGCAGTACTTC. As protein: CAWRGQGVTYEQYF.

This clone was counted once. The V and J genes are TRBV27 and TRBJ1-2, with 8 bases fitting TRBD1. V was clipped by 4 bases and J by 4 bases; unmatched bases: 11. The CDR3 runs 16 residues. CDR1 and CDR2 from the germline V gene are MNHEY and SMNVEV (reference sequence). The CDR3 spells CASSSEINRGVYGYTF. The CDR3 coding sequence is TGTGCCAGCAGTTCCGAAATTAACAGGGGGGTCTATGGCTACACCTTC.